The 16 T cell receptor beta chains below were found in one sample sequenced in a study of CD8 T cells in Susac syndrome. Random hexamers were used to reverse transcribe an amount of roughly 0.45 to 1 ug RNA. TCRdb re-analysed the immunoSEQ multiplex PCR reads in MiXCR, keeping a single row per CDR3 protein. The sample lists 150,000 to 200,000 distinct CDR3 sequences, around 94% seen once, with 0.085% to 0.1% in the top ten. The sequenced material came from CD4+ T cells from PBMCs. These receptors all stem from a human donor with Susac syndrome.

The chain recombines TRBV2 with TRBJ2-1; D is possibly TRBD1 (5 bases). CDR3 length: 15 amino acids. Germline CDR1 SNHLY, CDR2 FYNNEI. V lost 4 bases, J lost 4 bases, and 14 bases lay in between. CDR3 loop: CASSGYRGLYNEQFF. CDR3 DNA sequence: TGTGCCAGCAGTGGCTATAGGGGCCTTTACAATGAGCAGTTCTTC.

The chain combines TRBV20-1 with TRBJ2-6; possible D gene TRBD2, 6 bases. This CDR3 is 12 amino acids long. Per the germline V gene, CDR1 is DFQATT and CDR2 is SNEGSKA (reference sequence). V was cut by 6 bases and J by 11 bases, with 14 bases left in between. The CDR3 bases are TGCAGTGCACACGGGACTTACGACGTCCTGACTTTC. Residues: CSAHGTYDVLTF.

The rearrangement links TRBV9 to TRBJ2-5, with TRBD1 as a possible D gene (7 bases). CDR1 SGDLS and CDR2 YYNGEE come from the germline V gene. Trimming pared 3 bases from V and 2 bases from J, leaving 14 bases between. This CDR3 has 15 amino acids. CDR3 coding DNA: TGTGCCAGCAGCGCGTCGGGGGACAGACAAGAGACCCAGTACTTC. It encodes CASSASGDRQETQYF.

The CDR3 protein is CSATLAGGPFEQFF. As DNA, the CDR3 is TGCAGTGCGACGCTAGCGGGAGGGCCCTTTGAGCAGTTCTTC. The V call is TRBV20-1, the J call TRBJ2-1; 12 positions match TRBD2. The V gene end was trimmed by 6 bases and the J gene end by 9 bases; junction bases not matched to a gene: 9. The CDR3 loop spans 14 amino acids. Germline V gives CDR1 DFQATT, CDR2 SNEGSKA (reference sequence).

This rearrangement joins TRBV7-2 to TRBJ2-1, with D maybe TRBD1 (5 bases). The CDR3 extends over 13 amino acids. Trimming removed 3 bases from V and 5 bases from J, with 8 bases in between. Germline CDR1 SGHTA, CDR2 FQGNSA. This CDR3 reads CASSFFRDNEQFF. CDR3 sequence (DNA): TGTGCCAGCAGCTTTTTCAGGGACAATGAGCAGTTCTTC. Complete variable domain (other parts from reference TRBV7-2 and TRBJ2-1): GAGVSQSPSNKVTEKGKDVELRCDPISGHTALYWYRQSLGQGLEFLIYFQGNSAPDKSGLPSDRFSAERTGGSVSTLTIQRTQQEDSAVYLCASSFFRDNEQFFGPGTRLTVL.

The CDR3 DNA sequence: TGCGCCAGCAGCCTGGTACCTCGGGGGACCGGGGAGCTGTTTTTT. Translating it yields CASSLVPRGTGELFF. The genes are TRBV5-1 and TRBJ2-2, with a weak D call TRBD2 (6 bases). Germline-derived CDR1 and CDR2 are SGHRS and YFSETQ. The V end was cut by 4 bases, the J end by 5 bases, with 15 bases between. The CDR3 consists of 15 residues.

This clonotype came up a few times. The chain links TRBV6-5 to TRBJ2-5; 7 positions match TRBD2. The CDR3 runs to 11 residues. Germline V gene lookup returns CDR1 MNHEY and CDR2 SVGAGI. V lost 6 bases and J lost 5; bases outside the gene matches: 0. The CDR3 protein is CASRGGETQYF. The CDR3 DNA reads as TGTGCCAGCAGGGGGGGGGAGACCCAGTACTTC.

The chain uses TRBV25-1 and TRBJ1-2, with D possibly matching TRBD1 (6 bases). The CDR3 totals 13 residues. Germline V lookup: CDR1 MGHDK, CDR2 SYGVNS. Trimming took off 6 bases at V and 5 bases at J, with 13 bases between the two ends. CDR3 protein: CASRDSGGYGYTF. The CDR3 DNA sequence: TGTGCCAGCAGGGACAGCGGAGGTTATGGCTACACCTTC.

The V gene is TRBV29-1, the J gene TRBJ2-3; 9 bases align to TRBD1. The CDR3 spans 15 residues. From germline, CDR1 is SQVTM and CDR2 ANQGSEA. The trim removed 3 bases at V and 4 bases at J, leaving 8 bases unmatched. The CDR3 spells CSVEAGTGWADTQYF. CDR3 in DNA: TGCAGCGTTGAGGCCGGGACAGGGTGGGCAGATACGCAGTATTTT.

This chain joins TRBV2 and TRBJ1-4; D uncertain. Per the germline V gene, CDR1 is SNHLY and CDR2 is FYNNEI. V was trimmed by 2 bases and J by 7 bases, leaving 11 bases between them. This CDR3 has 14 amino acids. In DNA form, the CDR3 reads TGTGCCAGCAGTGAATCGTGGGGTAGTGAAAAACTGTTTTTT. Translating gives CASSESWGSEKLFF.

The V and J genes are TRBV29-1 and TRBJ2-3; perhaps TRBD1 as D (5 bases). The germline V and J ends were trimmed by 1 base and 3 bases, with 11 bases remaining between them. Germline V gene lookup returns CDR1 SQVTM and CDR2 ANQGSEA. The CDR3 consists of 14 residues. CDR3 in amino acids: CSVEVQGGTDTQYF. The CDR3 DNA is TGCAGCGTTGAAGTTCAGGGTGGGACAGATACGCAGTATTTT.

DNA for the CDR3: TGCAGCGTTGATCCAGGGGAAGGTTCACCCCTCCACTTT. It yields the protein CSVDPGEGSPLHF. V and J are TRBV29-1 and TRBJ1-6; maybe TRBD1 (6 bases). V was shortened by 3 bases and J by 9 bases, with 12 bases between the two germline ends. CDR1 and CDR2 (germline): SQVTM, ANQGSEA. The CDR3 consists of 13 residues.

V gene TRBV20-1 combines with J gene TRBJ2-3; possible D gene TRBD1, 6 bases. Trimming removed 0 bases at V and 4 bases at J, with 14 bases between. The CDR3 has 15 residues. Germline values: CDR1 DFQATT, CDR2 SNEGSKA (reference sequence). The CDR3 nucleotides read TGCAGTGCTAGAGATCGCAGGGGTTTTCCAGATACGCAGTATTTT. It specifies CSARDRRGFPDTQYF.

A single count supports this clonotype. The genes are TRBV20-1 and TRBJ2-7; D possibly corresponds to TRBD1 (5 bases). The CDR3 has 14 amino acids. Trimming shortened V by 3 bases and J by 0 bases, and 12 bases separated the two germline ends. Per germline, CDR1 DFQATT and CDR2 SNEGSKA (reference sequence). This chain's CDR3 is CSARGTGHSYEQYF. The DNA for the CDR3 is TGCAGTGCTAGGGGAACAGGTCACTCCTACGAGCAGTACTTC.

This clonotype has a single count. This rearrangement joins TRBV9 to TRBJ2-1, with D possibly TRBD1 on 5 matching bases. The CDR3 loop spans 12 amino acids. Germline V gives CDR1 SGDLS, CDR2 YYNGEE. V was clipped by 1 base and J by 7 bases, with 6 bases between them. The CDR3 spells CASSVSGNEQFF. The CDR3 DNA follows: TGTGCCAGCAGCGTATCAGGGAATGAGCAGTTCTTC.

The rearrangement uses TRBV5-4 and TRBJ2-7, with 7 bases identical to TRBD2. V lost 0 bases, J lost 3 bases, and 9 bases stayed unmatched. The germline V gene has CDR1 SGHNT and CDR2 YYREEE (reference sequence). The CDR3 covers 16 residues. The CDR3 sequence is CASSLELGEGLYEQYF. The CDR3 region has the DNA TGTGCCAGCAGCTTGGAATTGGGGGAGGGCCTCTACGAGCAGTACTTC. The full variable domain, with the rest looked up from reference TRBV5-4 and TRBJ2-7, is ETGVTQSPTHLIKTRGQQVTLRCSSQSGHNTVSWYQQALGQGPQFIFQYYREEENGRGNFPPRFSGLQFPNYSSELNVNALELDDSALYLCASSLELGEGLYEQYFGPGTRLTVT.